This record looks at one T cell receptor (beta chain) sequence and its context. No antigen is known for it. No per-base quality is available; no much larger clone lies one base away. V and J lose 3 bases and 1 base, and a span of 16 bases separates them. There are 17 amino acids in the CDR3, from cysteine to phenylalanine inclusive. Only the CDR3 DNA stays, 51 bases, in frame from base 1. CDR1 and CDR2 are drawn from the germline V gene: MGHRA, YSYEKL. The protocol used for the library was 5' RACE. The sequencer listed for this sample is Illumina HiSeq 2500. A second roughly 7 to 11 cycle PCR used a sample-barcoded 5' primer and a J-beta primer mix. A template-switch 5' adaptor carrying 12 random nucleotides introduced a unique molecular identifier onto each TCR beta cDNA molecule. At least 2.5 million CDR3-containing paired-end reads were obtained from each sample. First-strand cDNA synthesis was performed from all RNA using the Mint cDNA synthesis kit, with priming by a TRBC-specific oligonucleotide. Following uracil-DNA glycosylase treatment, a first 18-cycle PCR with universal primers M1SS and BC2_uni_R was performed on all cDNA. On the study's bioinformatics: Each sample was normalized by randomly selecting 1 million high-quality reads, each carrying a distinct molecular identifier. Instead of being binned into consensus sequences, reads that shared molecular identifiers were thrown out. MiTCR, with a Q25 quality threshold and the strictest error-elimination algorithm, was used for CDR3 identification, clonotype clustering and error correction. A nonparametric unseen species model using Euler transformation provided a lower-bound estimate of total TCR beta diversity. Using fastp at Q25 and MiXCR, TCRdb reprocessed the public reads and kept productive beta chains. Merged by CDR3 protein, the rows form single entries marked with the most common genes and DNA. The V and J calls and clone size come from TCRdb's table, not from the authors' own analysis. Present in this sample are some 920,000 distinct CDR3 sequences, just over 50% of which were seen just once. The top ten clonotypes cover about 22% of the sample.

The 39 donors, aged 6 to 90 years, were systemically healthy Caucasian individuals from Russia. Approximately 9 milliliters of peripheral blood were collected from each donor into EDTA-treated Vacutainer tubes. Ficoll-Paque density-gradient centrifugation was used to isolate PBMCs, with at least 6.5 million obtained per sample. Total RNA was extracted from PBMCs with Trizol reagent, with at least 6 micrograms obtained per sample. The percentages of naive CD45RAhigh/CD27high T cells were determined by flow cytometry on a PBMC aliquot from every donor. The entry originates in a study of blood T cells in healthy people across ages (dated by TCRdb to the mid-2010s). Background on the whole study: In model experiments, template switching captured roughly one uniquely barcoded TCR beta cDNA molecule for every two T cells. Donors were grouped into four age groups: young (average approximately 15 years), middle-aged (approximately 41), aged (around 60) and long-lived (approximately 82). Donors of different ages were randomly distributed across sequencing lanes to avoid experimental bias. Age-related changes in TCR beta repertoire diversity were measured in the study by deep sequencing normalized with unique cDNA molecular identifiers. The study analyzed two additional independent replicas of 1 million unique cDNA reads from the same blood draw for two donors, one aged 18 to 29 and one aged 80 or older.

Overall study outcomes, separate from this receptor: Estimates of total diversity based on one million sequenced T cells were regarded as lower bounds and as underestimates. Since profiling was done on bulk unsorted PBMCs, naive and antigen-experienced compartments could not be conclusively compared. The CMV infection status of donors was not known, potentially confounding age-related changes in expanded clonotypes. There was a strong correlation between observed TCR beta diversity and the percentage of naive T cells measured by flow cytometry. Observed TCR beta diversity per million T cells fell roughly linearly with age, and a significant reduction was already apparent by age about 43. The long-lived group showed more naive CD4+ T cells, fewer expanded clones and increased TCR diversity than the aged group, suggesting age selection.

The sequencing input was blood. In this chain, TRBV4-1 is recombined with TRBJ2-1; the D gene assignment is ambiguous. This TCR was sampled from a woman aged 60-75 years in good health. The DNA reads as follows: TGCGCCAGCAGCCATCAACCCTTAGCCGTTTCCTACAATGAGCAGTTCTTC. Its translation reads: CASSHQPLAVSYNEQFF.